The 18 T cell receptor beta chains listed next were all sequenced from one sample in a study of T-cell reconstitution after alpha-beta-depleted transplantation in children. Preparing the TCRbeta library involved the use of unique molecular identifiers. In TCRdb, the PCR reads were re-called with MiXCR into one record per CDR3 protein. The repertoire includes 500,000 or so distinct CDR3 sequences, 30% to 35% of them detected once, and about 2.3% sits in the top ten. The sequencing used PBMCs from the stem cell graft donor, collected from the stem cell graft. The receptors here all came from a human donor who donated a stem cell graft to a child with aplastic anemia.

This clonotype was detected only a few times. This chain joins TRBV3-1 and TRBJ1-4; no firm D call. Germline CDR1 and CDR2: LGHDT and YNNKEL (reference sequence). CDR3 size: 13 residues. V was trimmed by 8 bases and J by 1 base, leaving 8 bases between them. The chain's CDR3 is CASGSLTNEKLFF. The CDR3 nucleotides are TGTGCCAGCGGCAGTCTAACTAATGAAAAACTGTTTTTT.

The V gene is TRBV7-8, the J gene TRBJ2-5; D call uncertain. Germline V gives CDR1 SGHVS, CDR2 FQNEAQ. The CDR3 contains 15 residues. Trimming pared 4 bases from V and 5 bases from J, leaving 17 bases between. The CDR3 protein is CASSYPGSSKETQYF. CDR3 coding DNA: TGTGCCAGCAGCTATCCCGGGTCGTCGAAGGAGACCCAGTACTTC.

This clonotype was found a few times. The rearrangement uses TRBV29-1 and TRBJ1-1; D is ambiguous. V lost 4 bases and J lost 1, with 10 bases in between. CDR1 and CDR2 from the germline V gene are SQVTM and ANQGSEA. The CDR3 is 13 amino acids. CDR3 coding DNA: TGCAGCGTTGCCCCTCGAACGAACACTGAAGCTTTCTTT. Protein sequence: CSVAPRTNTEAFF.

There are a few counts of this clonotype. CDR3 DNA sequence: TGTGCCAGCTACCTCCCCGGGGAGCTGTTTTTT. Its translation is CASYLPGELFF. The chain recombines TRBV11-2 with TRBJ2-2, with D unclear. Germline CDR1 SGHAT, CDR2 FQNNGV. With 8 bases removed from V and 6 bases from J, the gap between germline ends came to 7 bases. The CDR3 has 11 residues.

This clonotype has a single count. The J gene is TRBJ1-3, the V gene TRBV12-5; D possibly corresponds to TRBD1 (5 bases). CDR3 length: 16 amino acids. Trimming stripped 5 bases from V and 0 bases from J, with 14 bases between. CDR1 LGHNT and CDR2 FRNRAP come from the germline V gene. The CDR3 bases are TGTGCTAGTGGTACCCCCGGGGGGGGCTCTGGAAACACCATATATTTT. As protein: CASGTPGGGSGNTIYF.

The chain is built from TRBV18 and TRBJ1-3; perhaps TRBD1 as D (6 bases). The germline V gene has CDR1 KGHSH and CDR2 LQKENI. Trimming took 4 bases from V and 5 from J, leaving 9 bases between them. The CDR3 sequence is 13 residues long. CDR3 amino acids: CASSQGERNTIYF. CDR3 in DNA: TGTGCCAGCTCACAGGGGGAGAGAAACACCATATATTTT. Using reference TRBV18 and TRBJ1-3 for the parts outside the CDR3, the full variable domain is NAGVMQNPRHLVRRRGQEARLRCSPMKGHSHVYWYRQLPEEGLKFMVYLQKENIIDESGMPKERFSAEFPKEGPSILRIQQVVRGDSAAYFCASSQGERNTIYFGEGSWLTVV.

A few counts support this clonotype. J is TRBJ2-7 and V is TRBV5-5; perhaps TRBD1 as D (6 bases). In germline, CDR1 is SGHKS, CDR2 YYEKEE (reference sequence). V was pared by 0 bases and J by 5 bases, with 15 bases between. The CDR3 is made up of 15 amino acids. The CDR3 here is CASSLGDTYGHEQYF. CDR3 sequence (DNA): TGTGCCAGCAGCTTGGGGGACACCTACGGCCACGAGCAGTACTTC.

The chain joins TRBV7-8 to TRBJ2-3; D might be TRBD2 (7 bases). Germline V CDR1 and CDR2: SGHVS, FQNEAQ. This CDR3 is built from 16 residues. Trimming stripped 5 bases from V and 2 bases from J, with 17 bases between. CDR3 nucleotides: TGTGCCAGCAGCCGGAGGGGGGGGCTCCTCACAGATACGCAGTATTTT. Translation: CASSRRGGLLTDTQYF.

V usage is TRBV10-3 and J usage is TRBJ2-2; D is possibly TRBD1 (6 bases). The CDR3 runs 18 residues. V lost 0 bases and J 0 bases, leaving 14 bases between the germline ends. Looked up from germline, CDR1 is ENHRY and CDR2 is SYGVKD. CDR3 amino acids: CAISESPQGWSNTGELFF. The DNA of the CDR3 is TGTGCCATCAGTGAGTCCCCCCAGGGGTGGTCGAACACCGGGGAGCTGTTTTTT.

The chain combines TRBV27 with TRBJ1-1; D call uncertain. CDR1 is MNHEY and CDR2 is SMNVEV in the germline V gene (reference sequence). Trimming took 3 bases from V and 6 from J, leaving 14 bases between them. The CDR3 is made up of 14 amino acids. DNA of the CDR3: TGTGCCAGCAGTTTTAAAGGACGGGCCGCTGAAGCTTTCTTT. Encoded protein: CASSFKGRAAEAFF.

The gene calls are TRBV18 and TRBJ2-5, with TRBD1 matching 8 bases. Germline V gene sequence: CDR1 KGHSH, CDR2 LQKENI. The length of the CDR3 is 15 residues. After removal of 3 bases from V and 4 bases from J, the junction contained 7 bases not matched to a gene. The CDR3 is CASSPGTGDSETQYF. The CDR3 DNA is TGTGCCAGCTCACCCGGGACAGGTGATTCAGAGACCCAGTACTTC.

This sequence joins TRBV12-3 or TRBV12-4 and TRBJ1-2; D remains unclear. V was pared by 7 bases and J by 8 bases, with 8 bases between. This CDR3 has 10 amino acids. The CDR3 bases are TGTGCCAGCACCCCGGAGGGCTACACCTTC. Translation: CASTPEGYTF.

The chain combines TRBV20-1 with TRBJ2-5; D is perhaps TRBD1 (6 bases). Trimming shortened V by 5 bases and J by 5 bases, and 18 bases separated the two germline ends. The CDR3 sequence is 14 residues long. Germline V CDR1 and CDR2: DFQATT, SNEGSKA (reference sequence). The CDR3 loop is CSAYKPDRLETQYF. The CDR3 nucleotides are TGCAGTGCTTACAAACCCGACAGGTTGGAGACCCAGTACTTC.

The chain links TRBV7-2 to TRBJ1-3, with D tentatively TRBD1 (5 bases). The V gene's germline CDR1 is SGHTA and CDR2 FQGNSA. The CDR3 length is 16 residues. With 5 bases removed from V and 0 bases from J, the gap between germline ends came to 14 bases. In DNA form, the CDR3 reads TGTGCCAGCAGCCTAGGCCGGGGGGGCTCTGGAAACACCATATATTTT. Its translation is CASSLGRGGSGNTIYF.

The chain uses TRBV14 and TRBJ2-3; D may correspond to TRBD1 or TRBD2 (5 bases each). The CDR3 runs to 14 residues. Trimming shortened V by 3 bases and J by 5 bases, and 12 bases separated the two germline ends. Per germline, CDR1 SGHDN and CDR2 FVKESK. The CDR3 DNA reads TGTGCCAGCAGCCAGGGACCAGCAGTAGATACGCAGTATTTT. Protein product: CASSQGPAVDTQYF.

This clonotype has more than one count but fewer than ten. J is TRBJ2-7 and V is TRBV20-1, with 10 nucleotides matching TRBD1. The junction had 4 bases not matched to a gene; V was cut back by 8 bases and J by 0 bases. This CDR3 region has 13 residues. Germline V gene lookup returns CDR1 DFQATT and CDR2 SNEGSKA (reference sequence). CDR3 residues: CSTDRGDSYEQYF. In nucleotides, the CDR3 is TGCAGTACGGACAGGGGGGACTCCTACGAGCAGTACTTC.

The V and J genes are TRBV15 and TRBJ2-3, with TRBD2 matching over 10 bases. J gave up 4 bases and V 2 bases, and 15 bases lay outside the gene matches. Germline lookup yields CDR1 LNHNV and CDR2 YYDKDF (reference sequence). CDR3 length: 19 residues. CDR3 loop: CATSRLKPSSGSASDTQYF. DNA for the CDR3: TGTGCCACCAGCAGATTGAAACCCTCTAGCGGGAGTGCTTCAGATACGCAGTATTTT.

V gene TRBV7-2 combines with J gene TRBJ1-2; 10 positions agree with TRBD1. Per the germline V gene, CDR1 is SGHTA and CDR2 is FQGNSA. Losses at the gene ends were 5 bases for V and 2 bases for J; bases not matched to a gene: 5. The CDR3 consists of 15 residues. The DNA for the CDR3 is TGTGCCAGCAGCACCTGGACAGGGGGAAACTATGGCTACACCTTC. Protein product: CASSTWTGGNYGYTF.